A selection of T cell receptor beta chains follows, all from one sample in a study of OX40 agonist ivuxolimab in advanced cancers. Profiling relied on immunoSEQ multiplex PCR, and the TCRdb table lists in-frame clones only, not all of them. This table holds under 80,000 clones, less than 95% found once. Sequenced material: CD4+ or CD8+ T cells sorted from blood, taken in a trial of the OX40 agonist ivuxolimab. Receptors originate from an adult with an advanced solid tumor such as melanoma, head and neck, liver or kidney cancer. CDR3s include the opening cysteine and the closing phenylalanine or tryptophan. Each record gives: V gene, J gene, D gene, CDR3 protein. A D gene is named only where the DNA matches it firmly.

V: TRBV11-3; J: TRBJ2-3; D: NA; CDR3: CASSPDSSVADTQYF
V: TRBV28; J: TRBJ2-7; D: TRBD1; CDR3: CASSSAGTGDFYEQYF
V: TRBV11-3; J: TRBJ1-2; D: NA; CDR3: CASSQQGSGYTF
V: TRBV7-2; J: TRBJ1-6; D: NA; CDR3: CASSLGVGARANSPLHF
V: TRBV12-5; J: TRBJ2-3; D: TRBD2; CDR3: CASGLVRSGIGPDTQYF
V: TRBV6-6; J: TRBJ1-5; D: NA; CDR3: CASSYAGSVQPQHF
V: TRBV27; J: TRBJ2-7; D: NA; CDR3: CASSLSMWGVTTYYEQYF
V: TRBV7-9; J: TRBJ1-1; D: NA; CDR3: CASSFRGGSPTEAFF
V: TRBV7-2; J: TRBJ1-3; D: NA; CDR3: CASSPGPSRNTIYF
V: TRBV19; J: TRBJ1-5; D: NA; CDR3: CASSVLVGNQPQHF
V: TRBV28; J: TRBJ2-3; D: TRBD2; CDR3: CASSLGLAGGSDTQYF
V: TRBV7-9; J: TRBJ1-1; D: TRBD1; CDR3: CASSQGTGIITEAFF
V: TRBV6-5; J: TRBJ1-5; D: NA; CDR3: CASSRLDGNQPQHF
V: TRBV19; J: TRBJ2-7; D: TRBD1; CDR3: CARARTVRQGAYEQYF
V: TRBV7-8; J: TRBJ1-2; D: NA; CDR3: CASSLVRRTQNLKGYTF
V: TRBV28; J: TRBJ1-2; D: NA; CDR3: CASSYGNQAGYTF
V: TRBV27; J: TRBJ1-2; D: TRBD1; CDR3: CASSPRTGTPNYGYTF
V: TRBV7-9; J: TRBJ1-2; D: TRBD1; CDR3: CASSLMGQGSYGYTF
V: TRBV7-9; J: TRBJ1-1; D: NA; CDR3: CASSPKAFF
V: TRBV7-2; J: TRBJ1-3; D: NA; CDR3: CASSPRSGAENTIYF